A selection of T cell receptor beta chains follows, all from one sample in a study of cytomegalovirus exposure and HLA in healthy donors. The data were produced by immunoSEQ multiplex PCR, yet TCRdb's version contains in-frame clones alone and is incomplete. Its clone listing holds 65,000 to 85,000 clones. Sequenced input: PBMCs. These receptors were obtained from a woman aged 30 to 39 in good health and CMV-seronegative. Each CDR3 is given with its conserved first and last residue. A D gene is named only where the DNA matches it firmly.

D: TRBD2; V: TRBV5-1; J: TRBJ2-1; DNA: TGCGCCAGCAGCTCAGGACTAGCGGGGCCCCAGCATGAGCAGTTCTTC; CDR3: CASSSGLAGPQHEQFF
D: TRBD2; V: TRBV18; J: TRBJ2-4; DNA: TGTGCCAGCTCACCAGGTACTAGCGGGAATAGTAACATTCAGTACTTC; CDR3: CASSPGTSGNSNIQYF
D: .; V: TRBV18; J: TRBJ2-7; DNA: TGTGCCAGCTCGCCTCCCTCGACAGGTTCGGTGCAGTACTTC; CDR3: CASSPPSTGSVQYF
D: .; V: TRBV7-6; J: TRBJ2-1; DNA: TGTGCCAGCAGCTTAGCCGGACTACCTTTTATCAATGAGCAGTTCTTC; CDR3: CASSLAGLPFINEQFF
D: TRBD2; V: TRBV6-5; J: TRBJ2-1; DNA: TGTGCCAGCAGCCGCGGGACTAGCGGTGGGAATGAGCAGTTCTTC; CDR3: CASSRGTSGGNEQFF
D: TRBD1; V: TRBV18; J: TRBJ1-1; DNA: TGTGCCAGCTCACCTGGACCCAGGGGGCGCGGGGACACTGAAGCTTTCTTT; CDR3: CASSPGPRGRGDTEAFF
D: .; V: TRBV28; J: TRBJ1-2; DNA: TGTGCCAGCAGTTTGACAGGCGTCTATGGCTACACCTTC; CDR3: CASSLTGVYGYTF
D: .; V: TRBV18; J: TRBJ2-1; DNA: TGTGCCAGCACGACAGGCGGCCCCGACAATGAGCAGTTCTTC; CDR3: CASTTGGPDNEQFF
D: TRBD1; V: TRBV5-1; J: TRBJ2-7; DNA: TGCGCCAGCAGCTCAAGGGGGCCCACCGAGCAGTACTTC; CDR3: CASSSRGPTEQYF
D: .; V: TRBV18; J: TRBJ1-6; DNA: TGTGCCAGCTCACTAACAGGAATCTCCTATAATTCACCCCTCCACTTT; CDR3: CASSLTGISYNSPLHF
D: .; V: TRBV4-2; J: TRBJ2-7; DNA: TGTGCCAGCAGCCAAGACATAACAGGGACTACGGAGCAGTACTTC; CDR3: CASSQDITGTTEQYF
D: TRBD2; V: TRBV5-1; J: TRBJ2-3; DNA: TGCGCCAGCAGCTTGGGTAGCGGGGGGTTCACAGATACGCAGTATTTT; CDR3: CASSLGSGGFTDTQYF
D: TRBD1; V: TRBV27; J: TRBJ2-6; DNA: TGTGCCAGCAGACCGAGAATGAGGACAGGGGCTTCTGGGGCCAACGTCCTGACTTTC; CDR3: CASRPRMRTGASGANVLTF
D: .; V: TRBV29-1; J: TRBJ2-3; DNA: TGCAGCGTTGCTACACGACTAATCACAGATACGCAGTATTTT; CDR3: CSVATRLITDTQYF
D: .; V: TRBV7-9; J: TRBJ2-7; DNA: TGTGCCAGCAGCGCAAGCCAAGATTACGAGCAGTACTTC; CDR3: CASSASQDYEQYF
D: .; V: TRBV9; J: TRBJ1-6; DNA: TGTGCCAGCAGCGTAGGACCAGCGACTTCACCCCTCCACTTT; CDR3: CASSVGPATSPLHF
D: .; V: TRBV28; J: TRBJ1-5; DNA: TGTGCCAGCAGTCCCCAAACAGGGTATAGCAATCAGCCCCAGCATTTT; CDR3: CASSPQTGYSNQPQHF
D: .; V: TRBV30; J: TRBJ1-4; DNA: TGTGCCTGGGGGCAGACAACTAATGAAAAACTGTTTTTT; CDR3: CAWGQTTNEKLFF
D: TRBD1; V: TRBV4-2; J: TRBJ1-2; DNA: TGTGCCAGCAGCCAAGATCTTGGGACAGGGACCAAATCTAACTATGGCTACACCTTC; CDR3: CASSQDLGTGTKSNYGYTF
D: TRBD1; V: TRBV10-3; J: TRBJ2-5; DNA: TGTGCCATCAGTGAGGCAGACAGGGAAGAGACCCAGTACTTC; CDR3: CAISEADREETQYF
D: .; V: TRBV4-3; J: TRBJ2-7; DNA: TGCGCCAGCAGCCCCCGACTAGTTAGCGCCTACGAGCAGTACTTC; CDR3: CASSPRLVSAYEQYF
D: .; V: TRBV30; J: TRBJ1-1; DNA: TGTGCCTGGACCCCAGGGGTCCAGAACACTGAAGCTTTCTTT; CDR3: CAWTPGVQNTEAFF
D: TRBD1; V: TRBV5-1; J: TRBJ2-7; DNA: TGCGCCAGCAGCTTGGCGGGACAGGACTACGAGCAGTACTTC; CDR3: CASSLAGQDYEQYF
D: TRBD2; V: TRBV6-5; J: TRBJ2-1; DNA: TGTGCCAGCAGTTACTACGGGACTAGCAGCAATGAGCAGTTCTTC; CDR3: CASSYYGTSSNEQFF
D: .; V: TRBV6-1; J: TRBJ1-1; DNA: TGTGCCAGCAATGTATCGCGGGGCCTTGGAGCTTTCTTT; CDR3: CASNVSRGLGAFF
D: TRBD2; V: TRBV4-1; J: TRBJ2-7; DNA: TGCGCCAGCAGCCAACTCCCAGCGGGAGGGCCTCCTGATTTGTACTTC; CDR3: CASSQLPAGGPPDLYF
D: TRBD2; V: TRBV5-4; J: TRBJ2-7; DNA: TGTGCCAGCAGTTCGGGACTAGCGTCGTGGGAGCAGTACTTC; CDR3: CASSSGLASWEQYF
D: TRBD1; V: TRBV9; J: TRBJ1-6; DNA: TGTGCCAGCAGCCGGGACAGGGTTTCACCCCTCCACTTT; CDR3: CASSRDRVSPLHF
D: .; V: TRBV30; J: TRBJ2-1; DNA: TGTGCCTGGAGTGTAAGGCGGGGACTCTACAATGAGCAGTTCTTC; CDR3: CAWSVRRGLYNEQFF
D: .; V: TRBV28; J: TRBJ2-7; DNA: TGTGCCAGCAGTCCAAAGAGGTACGAGCAGTACTTC; CDR3: CASSPKRYEQYF
D: .; V: TRBV28; J: TRBJ2-7; DNA: TGTGCCAGCCTGAGACAGTCTCCATACGAGCAGTACTTC; CDR3: CASLRQSPYEQYF
D: TRBD2; V: TRBV5-1; J: TRBJ2-1; DNA: TGCGCCAGCAGCTTGGCATCACTAGCGGTATTTAGCTCCTACAATGAGCAGTTCTTC; CDR3: CASSLASLAVFSSYNEQFF
D: .; V: TRBV28; J: TRBJ2-7; DNA: TGTGCCAGCAAGCGAAACTACGAGCAGTACTTC; CDR3: CASKRNYEQYF
D: TRBD1; V: TRBV5-5; J: TRBJ1-3; DNA: TGTGCCAGCAGCTTGCCGGGACAGGTCTCTGGAAACACCATATATTTT; CDR3: CASSLPGQVSGNTIYF
D: TRBD1; V: TRBV4-2; J: TRBJ1-1; DNA: TGTGCCAGCAGCCAAACTGACAGGGCTGAAGCTTTCTTT; CDR3: CASSQTDRAEAFF
D: TRBD1; V: TRBV9; J: TRBJ1-5; DNA: TGTGCCAGCAGCTCGACAGGGGGTCAGCCCCAGCATTTT; CDR3: CASSSTGGQPQHF
D: TRBD1; V: TRBV9; J: TRBJ2-1; DNA: TGTGCCAGCAGCGTAGCTCCCGGGACAGGGGCCTCTGAGCAGTTCTTC; CDR3: CASSVAPGTGASEQFF
D: TRBD2; V: TRBV18; J: TRBJ2-7; DNA: TGTGCCAGCTCACCGGGACTAGGTCTGTCCGAGCAGTACTTC; CDR3: CASSPGLGLSEQYF
D: .; V: TRBV2; J: TRBJ2-4; DNA: TGTGCCAGCAGTGACTCGATACTAGCCAAAAACATTCAGTACTTC; CDR3: CASSDSILAKNIQYF
D: TRBD2; V: TRBV30; J: TRBJ2-2; DNA: TGTGCCTGGAGTGCTTGGGGACTAGAAAAATTTGCCGGGGAGCTGTTTTTT; CDR3: CAWSAWGLEKFAGELFF
D: TRBD2; V: TRBV7-3; J: TRBJ2-1; DNA: TGTGCCAGCACCAATAGCGGGTACAATGAGCAGTTCTTC; CDR3: CASTNSGYNEQFF
D: .; V: TRBV18; J: TRBJ1-6; DNA: TGTGCCAGCTCGCCTATGACAGGAGATAATTCACCCCTCCACTTT; CDR3: CASSPMTGDNSPLHF
D: TRBD1; V: TRBV5-1; J: TRBJ1-1; DNA: TGCGCCAGCAGCCCACGGACAGGGGACGCCTCGAACACTGAAGCTTTCTTT; CDR3: CASSPRTGDASNTEAFF
D: .; V: TRBV6-5; J: TRBJ2-3; DNA: TGTGCCAGTCAGTTATCAGGCACAGATACGCAGTATTTT; CDR3: CASQLSGTDTQYF
D: .; V: TRBV25-1; J: TRBJ1-2; DNA: TGTGCCAGCAGTCGGGGGATGAACTATGGCTACACCTTC; CDR3: CASSRGMNYGYTF
D: .; V: TRBV6-4; J: TRBJ2-1; DNA: TGTGCCAGCAGTGAGTCTCGGGGATCCCTATACAATGAGCAGTTCTTC; CDR3: CASSESRGSLYNEQFF
D: .; V: TRBV6-5; J: TRBJ1-5; DNA: TGTGCCAGCAGACTGACACCCGCTAGCAATCAGCCCCAGCATTTT; CDR3: CASRLTPASNQPQHF
D: .; V: TRBV5-1; J: TRBJ1-6; DNA: TGCGCCAGCAGCTTGTCGCGGGAAAGGAATTCACCCCTCCACTTT; CDR3: CASSLSRERNSPLHF